Below are 21 T cell receptor beta chains sequenced from a single sample in a study of OX40 agonist ivuxolimab in advanced cancers. Libraries were prepared by immunoSEQ multiplex PCR; TCRdb keeps only in-frame clonotypes and omits some of them. This table has about 49,000 clones, about 86% appearing once. Source: CD4+ or CD8+ T cells sorted from blood, taken in a trial of the OX40 agonist ivuxolimab. All receptors come from an adult with an advanced solid tumor such as melanoma, head and neck, liver or kidney cancer.

The chain links TRBV30 to TRBJ2-2; TRBD1 or TRBD2 may be the D gene (5 bases each). V was trimmed by 5 bases and J by 7 bases, leaving 23 bases between them. This CDR3 has 16 amino acids. Germline loops: CDR1 GTSNPN, CDR2 SVGIG (reference sequence). The CDR3 loop is CAWAPEGRALYGELFF. CDR3 nucleotides: TGTGCCTGGGCTCCTGAGGGGAGAGCTCTCTACGGGGAGCTGTTTTTT.

This chain links TRBV6-5 with TRBJ2-2; D is undetermined. The V and J ends lost 3 bases and 0 bases respectively, with 5 bases between them. CDR3 length: 14 amino acids. CDR1 and CDR2 (germline): MNHEY, SVGAGI. The CDR3 DNA reads as TGTGCCAGCAGTTATTCGCCGAACACCGGGGAGCTGTTTTTT. Translating gives CASSYSPNTGELFF.

The chain carries TRBV6-6 and TRBJ1-1; D is ambiguous. Trimming cost V 7 bases and J 7 bases, with 16 bases left between them. The CDR3 is 13 amino acids. Germline CDR1 is MNHNY and CDR2 is SVGAGI (reference sequence). In nucleotides, the CDR3 is TGTGCCAGCACCCAGGAAAGTAGGATTGAAGCTTTCTTT. Encoded protein: CASTQESRIEAFF.

The chain has TRBV13 and TRBJ1-5; unclear D gene. Germline V CDR1 and CDR2: PRHDT, FYEKMQ (reference sequence). The ends were cut back, 5 bases at V and 4 bases at J, with 9 bases in the middle. This CDR3 contains 13 residues. CDR3 nucleotide sequence: TGTGCCAGCAGCCAAGGGCTAAATCAGCCCCAGCATTTT. It is translated as CASSQGLNQPQHF.

This chain uses TRBV28 with TRBJ2-2, with 8 nucleotides matching TRBD1. Germline CDR1 is MDHEN and CDR2 is SYDVKM. V shed 4 bases and J 5 bases; nucleotides not matched to a gene: 6. This CDR3 is built from 15 residues. This CDR3 reads CASSYGQGLTGELFF. CDR3 in DNA: TGTGCCAGCAGTTATGGACAGGGTCTAACCGGGGAGCTGTTTTTT.

The chain joins TRBV13 to TRBJ1-1, with D unresolved. This CDR3 is built from 12 residues. CDR1 is PRHDT, CDR2 FYEKMQ, per germline (reference sequence). Trimming stripped 5 bases from V and 0 bases from J, with 4 bases between. CDR3 DNA sequence: TGTGCCAGCAGCGCTATGAACACTGAAGCTTTCTTT. Translated, it gives CASSAMNTEAFF.

V is TRBV9 and J is TRBJ1-1, with D perhaps TRBD1 (5 bases). V lost 0 bases to trimming and J lost 7 bases, with 13 bases between them. Germline assignment: CDR1 SGDLS and CDR2 YYNGEE. CDR3 size: 14 residues. The CDR3 region is CASSVVLSGDEAFF. The CDR3 DNA reads TGTGCCAGCAGCGTAGTGTTATCGGGGGATGAAGCTTTCTTT.

This clone was recorded a few times. The V and J genes are TRBV11-2 and TRBJ2-3, with 7 bases identical to TRBD2. Germline lookup yields CDR1 SGHAT and CDR2 FQNNGV. There are 15 residues in the CDR3. V lost 1 base to trimming and J lost 0 bases; unmatched junction nucleotides: 1. The CDR3: CASSLVGGSTDTQYF. The CDR3 nucleotides are TGTGCCAGCAGCTTAGTGGGAGGGAGCACAGATACGCAGTATTTT.

The V call is TRBV5-1, the J call TRBJ1-1; D remains ambiguous. V was clipped by 2 bases and J by 3 bases, with 8 bases between them. The germline gives CDR1 SGHRS, CDR2 YFSETQ. CDR3 length: 13 amino acids. The CDR3 sequence: CASSLGRYTEAFF. The CDR3 DNA sequence: TGCGCCAGCAGCTTAGGCAGGTACACTGAAGCTTTCTTT.

This clone turned up a few times. The chain recombines TRBV7-9 with TRBJ2-3, with 8 bases identical to TRBD1. Germline CDR1 SEHNR, CDR2 FQNEAQ (reference sequence). V was pared by 1 base and J by 4 bases, with 4 bases of the junction left unmatched. CDR3 length: 15 residues. CDR3 sequence: CASSLVSGGADTQYF. CDR3 nucleotides: TGTGCCAGCAGCTTAGTATCAGGGGGCGCAGATACGCAGTATTTT.

CDR3 sequence: CASSYGISYNEQFF. For the CDR3, the DNA is TGTGCCAGCAGTTACGGGATATCCTACAATGAGCAGTTCTTC. The rearrangement joins TRBV27 to TRBJ2-1; tentative D call: TRBD2 (5 bases). This CDR3 region has 14 residues. V was cut by 4 bases and J by 1 base, with 8 bases left in between. Germline values: CDR1 MNHEY, CDR2 SMNVEV (reference sequence).

The DNA for the CDR3 is TGCGCCAGCAGCCAAGCCGGACAGGGGGCTGTTAGCACCGGGGAGCTGTTTTTT. Amino acid sequence: CASSQAGQGAVSTGELFF. The genes are TRBV4-1 and TRBJ2-2, with 11 bases that match TRBD1. Germline V gene data show CDR1 as MGHRA and CDR2 as YSYEKL. The trim removed 1 base at V and 4 bases at J, leaving 8 bases unmatched. This CDR3 is 18 amino acids long.

V usage is TRBV4-2 and J usage is TRBJ2-2; TRBD2 might be the D (5 bases). The CDR3 has 13 amino acids. With 7 bases removed from V and 7 bases from J, the gap between germline ends came to 13 bases. The germline V gene encodes CDR1 LGHNA and CDR2 YNFKEQ. Written as DNA, the CDR3 is TGTGCCAGCACCCCCGGACTGGACGGGGAGCTGTTTTTT. The encoded protein is CASTPGLDGELFF.

The J gene is TRBJ2-5, the V gene TRBV9; D is possibly TRBD2 (6 bases). V lost 0 bases to trimming and J lost 2 bases, with 17 bases between them. CDR1 SGDLS and CDR2 YYNGEE come from the germline V gene. CDR3 length: 17 amino acids. CDR3 region: CASSVAHYGAGQETQYF. As DNA, the CDR3 is TGTGCCAGCAGCGTAGCTCACTATGGGGCGGGGCAAGAGACCCAGTACTTC.

The rearrangement links TRBV7-9 to TRBJ2-2; 11 bases align to TRBD2. The V and J ends lost 5 bases and 6 bases, in that order; junction bases with no gene match: 5. Germline assignment: CDR1 SEHNR and CDR2 FQNEAQ (reference sequence). CDR3 length: 15 residues. The CDR3 is CASSPIAGGAGELFF. Written as DNA, the CDR3 is TGTGCCAGCAGCCCCATAGCGGGGGGGGCCGGGGAGCTGTTTTTT.

The rearrangement uses TRBV5-6 and TRBJ2-5, with 8 bases aligning to TRBD2. Germline CDR1 and CDR2: SGHDT and YYEEEE. This CDR3 is 14 amino acids long. Germline trimming cut 1 base from V and 3 bases from J; bases unmatched to any gene: 2. The CDR3 DNA sequence: TGTGCCAGCAGCTTGTGGGGACTAGAAGAGACCCAGTACTTC. Translation gives CASSLWGLEETQYF.

This clone came up a few times. The rearrangement joins TRBV14 to TRBJ2-3; 9 bases map to TRBD2. Trimming took 1 base from V and 1 from J; bases not matched to a gene: 6. CDR1 SGHDN and CDR2 FVKESK come from the germline V gene. The CDR3 spans 17 residues. The CDR3 DNA is TGTGCCAGCAGCCAAGTTGCATCTAGCGGGGGCACAGATACGCAGTATTTT. It encodes CASSQVASSGGTDTQYF.

The chain links TRBV2 to TRBJ2-2, with D perhaps being TRBD1 or TRBD2 (5 bases each). CDR3 size: 18 residues. V was shortened by 6 bases and J by 5 bases, with 25 bases between the two germline ends. The V gene's germline CDR1 is SNHLY and CDR2 FYNNEI. The CDR3 reads CASSEGEVRFSGTGELFF. CDR3 sequence (DNA): TGTGCCAGCAGCGAGGGAGAAGTCCGTTTTTCAGGGACCGGGGAGCTGTTTTTT.

The J gene is TRBJ2-7, the V gene TRBV2; 9 bases are shared with TRBD1. V lost 6 bases, J lost 5 bases, and 2 bases stayed unmatched. The CDR3 is 12 amino acids. CDR1 SNHLY and CDR2 FYNNEI come from the germline V gene. The DNA for the CDR3 is TGTGCCAGCAGACAGGGGGCCCACGAGCAGTACTTC. This translates into CASRQGAHEQYF.

The CDR3 sequence: CAISAGLAGGGSYNEQFF. The CDR3 DNA reads TGTGCCATCAGTGCCGGACTAGCGGGAGGGGGCTCCTACAATGAGCAGTTCTTC. This chain joins TRBV10-3 and TRBJ2-1; 15 nucleotides match TRBD2. This CDR3 region has 18 residues. The ends lost 4 bases at V and 0 bases at J; junction bases unmatched: 4. Germline V CDR1 and CDR2: ENHRY, SYGVKD.

The CDR3 sequence is CASSATEYNEQFF. CDR3 sequence (DNA): TGTGCCTCCTCCGCGACGGAATACAATGAGCAGTTCTTC. The chain uses TRBV28 and TRBJ2-1; D remains unclear. CDR1 and CDR2 (germline): MDHEN, SYDVKM. V lost 11 bases, J lost 4 bases, and 15 bases lay in between. The CDR3 sequence is 13 residues long.